These 3 T cell receptor beta chains were all obtained from the same sample, sequenced in a study of glioma-infiltrating T cells. Amplification of TCR alpha and beta CDR3 regions from RNA used iRepertoire nested multiplex PCR. TCRdb re-called the multiplex PCR reads through MiXCR, storing one row per CDR3 protein. The sample records 160,000 or so distinct CDR3 sequences, around 40% being singletons. Sequenced input: glioma tissue, nonneoplastic brain tissue, or PBMCs (not recorded which). The source of these receptors is a human donor with low-grade glioma or glioblastoma, undergoing nonglioma brain surgery, or in good health (not recorded which).

There are a few counts of this clonotype. The rearrangement uses TRBV4-1 and TRBJ1-2, with a weak D call TRBD1 (6 bases). V lost 4 bases, J lost 3 bases, and 18 bases lay in between. Germline V gene data show CDR1 as MGHRA and CDR2 as YSYEKL. This CDR3 has 16 residues. CDR3 DNA: TGCGCCAGCAGCCCCTGGGCGGGACAAGAAGACTATGGCTACACCTTC. Translating it yields CASSPWAGQEDYGYTF.

Of note for this clonotype: This may come from a read error, since a much larger clone is one base off. The rearrangement uses TRBV20-1 and TRBJ1-1; 12 bases agree with TRBD1. J gave up 11 bases and V 3 bases, and 10 bases lay outside the gene matches. The CDR3 consists of 14 residues. Germline CDR1 DFQATT, CDR2 SNEGSKA (reference sequence). For the CDR3, the DNA is TGCAGTGCTAGTGGGACAGGGGGCGTGCTACTTGCTTTCTTT. Translation gives CSASGTGGVLLAFF.

Regarding this clonotype: Just one base apart from a much larger clone, this may be a read error. This chain connects TRBV29-1 to TRBJ2-1, with D perhaps being TRBD1 or TRBD2 (5 bases each). CDR3 length: 13 amino acids. CDR1 and CDR2 from the germline V gene are SQVTM and ANQGSEA. CDR3: CRVGVMGDNEQFF. CDR3 in DNA: TGCAGAGTGGGGGTGATGGGAGACAATGAGCAGTTCTTC.